This T cell receptor beta chain appears in the sequencing data of a study of T-cell memory formation after mild COVID-19 (dated by TCRdb to the early 2020s). Study-wide context: Most TCR sequence clusters were specific to one of the two donors. In a couple of donors, T-cell clones that expanded and contracted after mild COVID-19 were tracked by sequencing TCRalpha and TCRbeta repertoires over time. The cohort comprised two young, previously healthy adult volunteers, one female and one male. The research as a whole found: Some responding clones were found in pre-infection memory, which suggests that pre-existing cross-reactive memory T cells took part in the SARS-CoV-2 response. Only a couple of mild cases were covered in the study, and larger cohorts including severe cases with pre-infection samples were considered necessary. From day 15 to 85, contracting clones showed balanced CD4/CD8 phenotypes, whereas a second wave of clones that expanded from day 15 to 37 leaned towards CD4+. SARS-CoV-2 specificity of the second-wave clones peaking on day 37 was not confirmed. Contracting CD4+ clones were found mainly in CM and EM memory subsets, while CD8+ clones were enriched in EMRA.

The reads were generated on an Illumina NovaSeq 6000. cDNA libraries for TCRalpha and TCRbeta were prepared by 5'RACE using constant-segment primers, with sample barcodes and unique molecular identifiers added. Trizol reagent was used to extract RNA from every sample. The libraries were amplified in two PCR steps, and the second step added a second sample barcode and Illumina TruSeq adapters. Sequencing of the libraries was done on an Illumina NovaSeq, producing 2 x 150 bp paired-end reads. In the source study's methods: Demultiplexing of reads and collapsing into UMI-guided consensus sequences were performed with migec v1.2.7. Using mixcr v2.1.11, the UMI consensuses were aligned to TRA and TRB V and J templates and assembled into clonotypes. A clonotype was counted as expanded or contracted only when both edgeR and NoisET called the clonotype significant, with the noise models trained on biological replicates. edgeR calls used a false discovery rate-adjusted p below 0.01 and a log2 fold-change threshold of 1. As an exploratory analysis of dynamics, max-normalized trajectories of the 1000 most abundant clonotypes were examined with PCA combined with hierarchical clustering. Each responding clone was given a CD4 or CD8 phenotype based on the CD4+ and CD8+ repertoires, which had been sequenced separately. TCRdb reworked the public reads: Q25 trimming with fastp, MiXCR clone assembly, productive beta chains retained. All rows with the same CDR3 protein become a single entry with the most common DNA and genes. These V and J calls rely on TCRdb rather than the paper's analysis. Within this sample are 250,000 to 300,000 distinct CDR3 sequences, with under 20% of them counted one time only. The ten largest clones take up 22% of the sample.

Measured from the cysteine to the phenylalanine, the CDR3 is 15 residues long. CDR3 DNA is the only sequence kept; it has 45 bases, read in frame from the first base. Reading the germline V gene gives CDR1 SNHLY and CDR2 FYNNEI. V lost 4 bases and J lost 2 bases, and the count of bases not matched to a germline gene is 4. Ficoll-Paque density gradient centrifugation was used to isolate PBMCs. This clonotype was detected ten times or more. There is no known antigen for this receptor. No base qualities exist here, and no much larger clone lies one base off it. The chain is made from TRBV2 and TRBJ2-2; the junction holds 7 bases that match TRBD1. Sequencing used PBMCs or a T cell subset sorted from them (not recorded which). The sequence was obtained from a man between 18 and 35 years old who had mild COVID-19 (a few samples of this study predate the infection). The sample titles of this study are shuffled in the database, so cell type and time point are left out; the donor was told from shared clones. CDR3 region: CASSGQGANTGELFF. The DNA is as follows: TGTGCCAGCAGTGGACAGGGTGCAAACACCGGGGAGCTGTTTTTT. Joined to the reference TRBV2 and TRBJ2-2 proteins, this CDR3 gives the full variable domain: EPEVTQTPSHQVTQMGQEVILRCVPISNHLYFYWYRQILGQKVEFLVSFYNNEISEKSEIFDDQFSVERPDGSNFTLKIRSTKLEDSAMYFCASSGQGANTGELFFGEGSRLTVL.